This passage covers 15 T cell receptor beta chains from one sample sequenced in a study of T cells after yellow fever vaccination. In TCRdb, the 5' RACE reads were re-called with MiXCR into one record per CDR3 protein. The repertoire holds 50,000 to 60,000 distinct CDR3 sequences, with around 6.1% as singletons. Sequences were derived from PBMCs, either bulk or a sorted T-cell subset (CD4+, CD8+, memory, or dextramer-sorted; not recorded which), sampled on the day of the yellow fever booster vaccination. The receptors were gathered from a young man who received the YFV17D yellow fever vaccine.

This clonotype has more than one count but fewer than ten. The chain recombines TRBV27 with TRBJ1-2, with D perhaps TRBD1 (5 bases). Germline V CDR1 and CDR2: MNHEY, SMNVEV (reference sequence). Trimming took 5 bases from V and 1 from J, leaving 14 bases between them. The CDR3 is made up of 15 amino acids. The CDR3 bases are TGTGCCAGCAGTCAGCAGGGACTACTTAACTATGGCTACACCTTC. It yields the protein CASSQQGLLNYGYTF.

In this sample, this clonotype turned up a few times. CDR3 amino acids: CASSLAMVEQYV. For the CDR3, the DNA is TGTGCCAGCAGCTTAGCAATGGTCGAGCAGTACGTC. The chain uses TRBV7-8 and TRBJ2-7; D is undetermined. This CDR3 contains 12 residues. Trimming cost V 0 bases and J 6 bases, with 6 bases left between them. The V gene's germline CDR1 is SGHVS and CDR2 FQNEAQ.

This clonotype was seen ten or more times. J is TRBJ2-7 and V is TRBV7-8, with D unresolved. Germline V CDR1 and CDR2: SGHVS, FQNEAQ. V was cut by 1 base and J by 6 bases, with 7 bases left in between. This CDR3 is built from 12 residues. The CDR3 DNA sequence: TGTGCCAGCAGCTTAGTCTTCAGCGAGCAGTACTTC. Amino acids: CASSLVFSEQYF.

Many counts were recorded for this clonotype. The gene calls are TRBV12-3 or TRBV12-4 and TRBJ2-7, with 7 bases aligning to TRBD1. The V gene end was trimmed by 5 bases and the J gene end by 0 bases; junction bases not matched to a gene: 1. The CDR3 covers 13 residues. CDR3 protein: CASSAGGSYEQYV. CDR3 coding DNA: TGTGCCAGCAGTGCAGGGGGCTCCTACGAGCAGTACGTC.

This sequence joins TRBV7-9 and TRBJ1-1, with 7 nucleotides matching TRBD1. Germline loops: CDR1 SEHNR, CDR2 FQNEAQ (reference sequence). Trimming at V came to 0 bases and at J to 2 bases, leaving 3 bases not matched to a gene. The CDR3 covers 15 residues. In DNA form, the CDR3 reads TGTGCCAGCAGCTTAGCTCGGACAGGAAACACTGAAGCTTTCTTT. Translated: CASSLARTGNTEAFF.

This clonotype showed up many times. CDR3 in amino acids: CASSGGGAGNEKLFF. As DNA, the CDR3 is TGTGCCAGCAGCGGAGGGGGCGCCGGTAATGAAAAACTGTTTTTT. The J gene is TRBJ1-4, the V gene TRBV7-2, with 7 bases fitting TRBD1. V dropped 5 bases and J dropped 4; count of bases not matched to a gene: 7. The CDR3 length is 15 residues. CDR1 and CDR2 from the germline V gene are SGHTA and FQGNSA. Together with reference TRBV7-2 and TRBJ1-4, the CDR3 gives the full variable domain: GAGVSQSPSNKVTEKGKDVELRCDPISGHTALYWYRQSLGQGLEFLIYFQGNSAPDKSGLPSDRFSAERTGGSVSTLTIQRTQQEDSAVYLCASSGGGAGNEKLFFGSGTQLSVL.

The sample holds many counts of this clonotype. The chain has TRBV7-3 and TRBJ2-3; D may be TRBD2 (6 bases). The CDR3 is 15 amino acids. The V end lost 2 bases, the J end lost 2 bases, and 11 bases lay between the germline ends. Germline V gene sequence: CDR1 SGHTA, CDR2 FQGTGA. The DNA of the CDR3 is TGTGCCAGCAGCTTATTTGGGGGGACCACAGATACGCAGTATTTT. Translating it yields CASSLFGGTTDTQYF.

This clonotype was counted ten times or more. The rearrangement links TRBV21-1 to TRBJ2-7. TRBV21-1 is deemed a pseudogene. The CDR3 covers 13 residues. The CDR3 sequence is CASSKIRTYEQYV. The CDR3 nucleotides read TGTGCCAGCAGCAAAATTCGCACCTACGAGCAGTACGTC.

Notes on this clonotype: It may be a read error: a sequence one base away is much more abundant. V usage is TRBV7-9 and J usage is TRBJ1-1, with a tentative D call TRBD1 (5 bases). Trimming stripped 5 bases from V and 4 bases from J, with 8 bases between. The V gene's germline CDR1 is SEHNR and CDR2 FQNEAQ (reference sequence). This CDR3 comprises 12 residues. CDR3 coding DNA: TGTGCCAGCAGCCGGGGCCCCACTGAAGCTTTCTTT. Its protein is CASSRGPTEAFF.

This chain connects TRBV6-2 or TRBV6-3 to TRBJ1-5, with D maybe TRBD1 (5 bases). Germline CDR1 MNHEY, CDR2 SVGEGT. Trimming pared 4 bases from V and 0 bases from J, leaving 7 bases between. The CDR3 covers 14 residues. CDR3 sequence (DNA): TGTGCCAGCAGTTGGCAGGGTAGCAATCAGCCCCAGCATTTT. Its protein is CASSWQGSNQPQHF.

This clonotype was picked up many times. V usage is TRBV15 and J usage is TRBJ1-2; D is perhaps TRBD1 (5 bases). The V end was cut by 1 base, the J end by 4 bases, with 22 bases between. This CDR3 is built from 18 residues. Germline V gene sequence: CDR1 LNHNV, CDR2 YYDKDF (reference sequence). The CDR3 loop is CATSRVAGRPSGSYGYTF. The CDR3 DNA reads TGTGCCACCAGCAGAGTCGCGGGACGCCCAAGCGGGAGCTATGGCTACACCTTC. Full variable domain (outside the CDR3, taken from reference TRBV15 and TRBJ1-2): DAMVIQNPRYQVTQFGKPVTLSCSQTLNHNVMYWYQQKSSQAPKLLFHYYDKDFNNEADTPDNFQSRRPNTSFCFLDIRSPGLGDTAMYLCATSRVAGRPSGSYGYTFGSGTRLTVV.

This clonotype was counted ten times or more. Here the CDR3 DNA reads TGCGCCAGCACGACTGGGACCGTCTCCTACGAGCAGTACTTC. Protein: CASTTGTVSYEQYF. The chain recombines TRBV5-1 with TRBJ2-7; D is possibly TRBD1 or TRBD2 (5 bases each). Germline values: CDR1 SGHRS, CDR2 YFSETQ. V dropped 6 bases and J dropped 0 bases, with 13 bases sitting between them. The CDR3 sequence is 14 residues long.

In its sample, this clonotype was seen many times. The chain links TRBV5-1 to TRBJ2-1; a weak D match, TRBD2 (6 bases). The germline V and J ends were trimmed by 4 bases and 5 bases, with 13 bases remaining between them. The CDR3 totals 14 residues. Germline loops: CDR1 SGHRS, CDR2 YFSETQ. CDR3 loop: CASSTPGLNNEQFF. CDR3 DNA: TGCGCCAGCAGCACTCCGGGACTTAACAATGAGCAGTTCTTC.

This clonotype appeared a few times. This chain links TRBV28 with TRBJ1-1; no definite D call. Trimming left V 8 bases short and J 1 base short, with 8 bases between. Germline CDR1 MDHEN, CDR2 SYDVKM. The CDR3 covers 12 residues. The CDR3 DNA follows: TGTGCCAGCTGGGGTAGGAACACTGAAGCTTTCTTT. Residues: CASWGRNTEAFF.

At least ten counts were recorded for this clonotype. This sequence joins TRBV29-1 and TRBJ1-1; D not certain. This CDR3 region has 9 residues. From germline, CDR1 is SQVTM and CDR2 ANQGSEA. Trimming stripped 4 bases from V and 7 bases from J, with 4 bases between. CDR3 bases: TGCAGCGTTGGTGGTGAAGCTTTCTTT. It specifies CSVGGEAFF. Based on the CDR3 plus reference TRBV29-1 and TRBJ1-1, the full variable domain is SAVISQKPSRDICQRGTSLTIQCQVDSQVTMMFWYRQQPGQSLTLIATANQGSEATYESGFVIDKFPISRPNLTFSTLTVSNMSPEDSSIYLCSVGGEAFFGQGTRLTVV.